This T cell receptor beta chain emerged from a study of T-cell reconstitution after alpha-beta-depleted transplantation in children. Unique molecular identifiers were used to barcode this TCRbeta library. TCRdb re-called the PCR reads through MiXCR, storing one row per CDR3 protein. The repertoire holds about 610,000 distinct CDR3 sequences, 10% seen once, with less than 5% in the top ten. This clonotype was seen at least ten times. The CDR3 covers 14 residues. Trimming removed 5 bases at V and 0 bases at J, with 11 bases between. The germline V gene encodes CDR1 SQVTM and CDR2 ANQGSEA. Sequencing used PBMCs from the stem cell graft donor, obtained from the stem cell graft. J is TRBJ2-1 and V is TRBV29-1; D might be TRBD2 (6 bases). The sequence came from a human donor who donated a stem cell graft to a child with acute myeloid leukemia. The CDR3 spells CSVQSGFSYNEQFF. Written as DNA, the CDR3 is TGCAGCGTTCAAAGCGGGTTCTCCTACAATGAGCAGTTCTTC.